A selection of T cell receptor beta chains follows, all from one sample in a study of shared clonotypes between healthy human individuals. Here immunoSEQ multiplex PCR was the method, and the copy in TCRdb shows in-frame clones only, minus some. The sample shows more than 400,000 clones, 90% to 96% of them seen only once. The sample comprised naive CD4+ T cells sorted from blood. Every receptor here comes from a woman in her twenties or thirties in good health. Both conserved end residues are part of each CDR3. A D gene is named only where the DNA matches it firmly.

d_gene	j_gene	v_gene	CDR3aa
-	TRBJ2-5	TRBV28	CASSPGGGWETQYF
-	TRBJ2-3	TRBV19	CASSMSGGSGDTQYF
TRBD2	TRBJ2-7	TRBV7-9	CASSLTSLAGSEQYF
TRBD1	TRBJ2-7	TRBV4-2	CASSQEDRVSYEQYF
-	TRBJ1-1	TRBV19	CASSMNTEAFF
-	TRBJ1-5	TRBV10-3	CAISESGGSNQPQHF
TRBD1	TRBJ2-7	TRBV5-1	CASRLGANRGPTYEQYF
-	TRBJ2-1	TRBV28	CASRTPGPRSGEQFF
TRBD2	TRBJ2-7	TRBV6-4	CASSDSRTSGYEQYF
-	TRBJ1-2	TRBV7-3	CASSLGPGVKNGYTF